The 26 T cell receptor beta chains reported below all come from one sample, sequenced in a study of response to subunit inactivated influenza vaccine. Via MiXCR, TCRdb re-called the RT-PCR reads, giving one row per CDR3 protein. There are around 520,000 distinct CDR3 sequences in the sample; 10% to 15% occur only once, and roughly a tenth lies in the top ten. The input for sequencing was PBMCs from blood, taken on the day of vaccination. The source is a middle-aged man who received an inactivated influenza vaccine.

There are a few counts of this clonotype. The genes are TRBV11-2 and TRBJ2-3; D gene uncertain. The germline CDR1 and CDR2 sequences are SGHAT and FQNNGV. V gave up 6 bases and J gave up 4 bases, with 8 bases separating them. The CDR3 consists of 12 residues. CDR3 amino acids: CASRAPSDTQYF. Written as DNA, the CDR3 is TGTGCCAGCAGGGCCCCTTCAGATACGCAGTATTTT.

This clonotype was seen only a few times. The chain has TRBV7-6 and TRBJ2-1; the D gene is possibly TRBD2 (5 bases). V was clipped by 6 bases and J by 6 bases, with 18 bases between them. Germline CDR1 SGHVS, CDR2 FNYEAQ. The CDR3 extends over 15 amino acids. The CDR3 reads CASRSRVGGRNEQFF. In nucleotides, the CDR3 is TGTGCCAGCAGGTCCCGAGTCGGAGGTCGCAATGAGCAGTTCTTC.

The chain carries TRBV20-1 and TRBJ1-5; D uncertain. The CDR3 spans 14 residues. Germline assignment: CDR1 DFQATT and CDR2 SNEGSKA (reference sequence). V lost 3 bases to trimming and J lost 5 bases, with 14 bases between them. CDR3 loop: CSASPGLGDQPQHF. In DNA, the CDR3 is TGCAGTGCTAGTCCCGGATTGGGAGATCAGCCCCAGCATTTT.

This clonotype was counted many times. The chain couples TRBV10-2 to TRBJ2-3; 7 nucleotides align to TRBD1. Germline V CDR1 and CDR2: WSHSY, SAAADI. This CDR3 region has 12 residues. V lost 8 bases, J lost 6 bases, and 5 bases stayed unmatched. CDR3 in DNA: TGCGCCAGCCGGGACAGAGGCGATACGCAGTATTTT. Protein sequence: CASRDRGDTQYF.

This CDR3 is CSASGSQSNQPQHF. The CDR3 DNA sequence: TGCAGTGCTAGTGGGAGTCAGAGCAATCAGCCCCAGCATTTT. The chain recombines TRBV20-1 with TRBJ1-5; D not resolved. The CDR3 is 14 amino acids. V was trimmed by 3 bases and J by 1 base, leaving 10 bases between them. The V gene's germline CDR1 is DFQATT and CDR2 SNEGSKA (reference sequence).

This clonotype was picked up many times. The gene calls are TRBV7-2 and TRBJ2-1, with D perhaps matching TRBD1 or TRBD2 (5 bases each). Trimming shortened V by 0 bases and J by 0 bases, and 9 bases separated the two germline ends. This CDR3 spans 16 amino acids. Germline assignment: CDR1 SGHTA and CDR2 FQGNSA. CDR3 sequence (DNA): TGTGCCAGCAGCTTAGCAGGGACCCTCTCCTACAATGAGCAGTTCTTC. Translation gives CASSLAGTLSYNEQFF.

This clonotype was seen at least ten times. The chain couples TRBV27 to TRBJ1-5; 7 bases are shared with TRBD1. V lost 5 bases to trimming and J lost 2 bases; unmatched junction nucleotides: 3. This CDR3 comprises 14 residues. The V gene's germline CDR1 is MNHEY and CDR2 SMNVEV (reference sequence). CDR3 protein: CASSRQGGNQPQHF. In nucleotides, the CDR3 is TGTGCCAGCAGTCGACAGGGTGGCAATCAGCCCCAGCATTTT.

This clonotype came up many times. The J gene is TRBJ2-3, the V gene TRBV10-3, with D possibly being TRBD2 (6 bases). Trimming removed 10 bases at V and 3 bases at J, with 14 bases between. CDR3 length: 13 amino acids. From germline, CDR1 is ENHRY and CDR2 SYGVKD. Written as DNA, the CDR3 is TGTGCCACCTCTTCGGGGGATACAGATACGCAGTATTTT. Its translation: CATSSGDTDTQYF.

This clonotype came up many times. The chain couples TRBV6-1 to TRBJ2-3, with 8 bases fitting TRBD1. Germline loops: CDR1 MNHNS, CDR2 SASEGT. This CDR3 comprises 16 residues. V gave up 1 base and J gave up 3 bases; unmatched junction bases: 6. CDR3 DNA: TGTGCCAGCAGTGAAGATCCAGGGGGCGTAACAGATACGCAGTATTTT. Protein: CASSEDPGGVTDTQYF.

This clonotype was counted ten times or more. This chain links TRBV7-2 with TRBJ2-7; 11 nucleotides align to TRBD2. The CDR3 runs to 14 residues. V was clipped by 4 bases and J by 2 bases; unmatched bases: 1. CDR1 is SGHTA, CDR2 FQGNSA, per germline. This chain's CDR3 is CASSWGLAAYEQYF. In DNA, the CDR3 is TGTGCCAGCAGCTGGGGACTAGCGGCCTACGAGCAGTACTTC. Variable domain in full (rest from reference TRBV7-2 and TRBJ2-7): GAGVSQSPSNKVTEKGKDVELRCDPISGHTALYWYRQSLGQGLEFLIYFQGNSAPDKSGLPSDRFSAERTGGSVSTLTIQRTQQEDSAVYLCASSWGLAAYEQYFGPGTRLTVT.

This clonotype was detected many times. The genes are TRBV7-2 and TRBJ2-7; 8 nucleotides match TRBD2. The V gene's germline CDR1 is SGHTA and CDR2 FQGNSA. The CDR3 totals 13 residues. J lost 6 bases, V lost 2 bases, and 3 bases had no gene match. The CDR3 spells CASSLSGGAEQYF. The DNA of the CDR3 is TGTGCCAGCAGCTTATCGGGAGGGGCCGAGCAGTACTTC.

The rearrangement joins TRBV7-9 to TRBJ2-7, with D possibly being TRBD2 (7 bases). This CDR3 spans 14 amino acids. Deletions cut 5 bases from V and 2 bases from J, with 13 bases between. Germline V gene lookup returns CDR1 SEHNR and CDR2 FQNEAQ (reference sequence). The CDR3 protein is CASSAWGGTYEQYF. CDR3 coding DNA: TGTGCCAGCAGCGCCTGGGGGGGCACCTACGAGCAGTACTTC.

This clonotype was counted only a few times. The chain couples TRBV20-1 to TRBJ2-4; tentatively, D is TRBD1 (5 bases). CDR1 and CDR2 from the germline V gene are DFQATT and SNEGSKA (reference sequence). This CDR3 is 15 amino acids long. The V end was cut by 5 bases, the J end by 5 bases, with 19 bases between. CDR3 nucleotides: TGCAGTGCTCTCCATGGATCCTGGGGCCAAAACATTCAGTACTTC. It codes for CSALHGSWGQNIQYF.

This clonotype was found a few times. The CDR3: CASSGGTPNNEQFF. The CDR3 nucleotides read TGTGCCAGCAGTGGCGGGACACCGAACAATGAGCAGTTCTTC. The V gene is TRBV25-1, the J gene TRBJ2-1; either TRBD1 or TRBD2 may supply D (6 bases each). V lost 4 bases and J 5 bases, leaving 12 bases between the germline ends. The CDR3 is 14 amino acids. In germline, CDR1 is MGHDK, CDR2 SYGVNS.

This clonotype was detected a few times. J is TRBJ2-1 and V is TRBV20-1; no firm D call. Trimming removed 2 bases from V and 0 bases from J, with 11 bases in between. The CDR3 consists of 15 residues. Germline CDR1 and CDR2: DFQATT and SNEGSKA (reference sequence). CDR3 sequence (DNA): TGCAGTGCTAGACTCCATGGCGGCTCCTACAATGAGCAGTTCTTC. Protein sequence: CSARLHGGSYNEQFF.

The chain uses TRBV6-5 and TRBJ2-5, with a weak D call TRBD2 (6 bases). The CDR3 has 15 amino acids. Trimming removed 3 bases at V and 2 bases at J, with 13 bases between. Per germline, CDR1 MNHEY and CDR2 SVGAGI. This CDR3 reads CASSYGIAEQETQYF. The DNA for the CDR3 is TGTGCCAGCAGTTATGGGATAGCGGAGCAAGAGACCCAGTACTTC.

CDR3 sequence (DNA): TGCGCCAGCAGCCAAGACCGATCCCAGCAGTTCTTC. It translates to CASSQDRSQQFF. The chain couples TRBV4-1 to TRBJ2-1; D remains unclear. Germline CDR1 and CDR2: MGHRA and YSYEKL. The CDR3 is 12 amino acids. Trimming left V 0 bases short and J 11 bases short, with 8 bases between.

The rearrangement links TRBV12-3 or TRBV12-4 to TRBJ2-5; D may be TRBD2 (5 bases). V dropped 3 bases and J dropped 4 bases, with 9 bases sitting between them. The CDR3 is made up of 13 amino acids. The CDR3 is CASSFRSGETQYF. The CDR3 nucleotides read TGTGCCAGCAGTTTCCGGAGCGGAGAGACCCAGTACTTC.

This clonotype was seen a few times. The rearrangement joins TRBV4-1 to TRBJ1-5; 8 bases match TRBD1. CDR3 length equals 15 residues. Germline-derived CDR1 and CDR2 are MGHRA and YSYEKL. V lost 1 base to trimming and J lost 11 bases; unmatched junction nucleotides: 10. CDR3 coding DNA: TGCGCCAGCAGCCAAGTCGATGCTGGGGACAGGACCCAGCATTTT. This encodes CASSQVDAGDRTQHF.

This clonotype was detected only a few times. The V and J genes are TRBV28 and TRBJ2-7; D not certain. CDR1 MDHEN and CDR2 SYDVKM come from the germline V gene. Trimming pared 6 bases from V and 7 bases from J, leaving 13 bases between. The CDR3 is made up of 12 amino acids. CDR3 DNA sequence: TGTGCCAGCAGGTCCTTGATGACGGAGCAGTACTTC. Residues: CASRSLMTEQYF. The variable domain in full, completed from reference TRBV28 and TRBJ2-7, reads DVKVTQSSRYLVKRTGEKVFLECVQDMDHENMFWYRQDPGLGLRLIYFSYDVKMKEKGDIPEGYSVSREKKERFSLILESASTNQTSMYLCASRSLMTEQYFGPGTRLTVT.

The table lists this clonotype with many counts. CDR3 sequence reads: CAISDVWADTQYF. The CDR3 DNA reads TGTGCCATCAGTGACGTTTGGGCAGATACGCAGTATTTT. This chain uses TRBV10-3 with TRBJ2-3; D gene ambiguous. The V and J ends lost 3 bases and 4 bases respectively, with 8 bases between them. The CDR3 runs to 13 residues. CDR1 is ENHRY and CDR2 is SYGVKD in the germline V gene.

This clonotype was seen a few times. This rearrangement joins TRBV7-7 to TRBJ2-1; D remains ambiguous. V gave up 8 bases and J gave up 0 bases, with 8 bases separating them. Germline loops: CDR1 SSHAT, CDR2 FNYEAQ (reference sequence). The CDR3 runs to 13 residues. This chain's CDR3 is CASGPLSYNEQFF. As DNA, the CDR3 is TGTGCCAGCGGTCCCCTCTCCTACAATGAGCAGTTCTTC.

This clonotype came up a few times. This chain joins TRBV20-1 and TRBJ2-1; 12 nucleotides match TRBD2. CDR1 is DFQATT and CDR2 is SNEGSKA in the germline V gene (reference sequence). J lost 7 bases, V lost 3 bases, and 1 base had no gene match. The CDR3 extends over 13 amino acids. The CDR3 sequence: CSASGLAGNEQFF. The CDR3 nucleotides are TGCAGTGCTAGTGGACTAGCGGGGAATGAGCAGTTCTTC.

This clonotype has a handful of counts. The chain recombines TRBV27 with TRBJ2-7; the match to TRBD2 covers 14 bases. Germline V gives CDR1 MNHEY, CDR2 SMNVEV (reference sequence). This CDR3 spans 16 amino acids. V was clipped by 8 bases and J by 4 bases; unmatched bases: 10. The CDR3 is CASGPGLAGVVYEQYF. CDR3 bases: TGTGCCAGCGGACCGGGACTAGCGGGAGTCGTTTACGAGCAGTACTTC.

For this clonotype: Germline and junction disagree at one end, which may indicate a read error. The rearrangement uses TRBV20-1 and TRBJ2-3, with D perhaps TRBD2 (5 bases). Germline V gene data show CDR1 as DFQATT and CDR2 as SNEGSKA (reference sequence). There are 16 residues in the CDR3. The CDR3 protein is CSARSSGSVRTDTQYF. The CDR3 DNA reads as TGCAGTGCTAGGAGCAGCGGTAGCGTGCGCACTGATACGCAGTATTTT.

The chain is built from TRBV12-3 or TRBV12-4 and TRBJ2-3; D uncertain. The V and J ends lost 6 bases and 2 bases respectively, with 15 bases between them. This CDR3 has 15 residues. The CDR3, as DNA: TGTGCCAGCAGACTCCGGATAGCCCACACAGATACGCAGTATTTT. Its protein product is CASRLRIAHTDTQYF.